The clone carrying this T cell receptor beta chain turned up a few times. Its antigen is not identified. From the 5' RACE reads, TCRdb called clonotypes with MiXCR, one entry per CDR3 protein. Of hundreds of thousands of distinct CDR3 sequences in the sample, roughly 20% were seen once. This record belongs to a study of T-cell memory formation after mild COVID-19. Study-wide points: From day 15 to 85, contracting clones were balanced between CD4 and CD8, whereas later expanders leaned toward CD4+. Clones which contracted sat mainly in CM and EM if CD4+, and in EMRA if CD8+. Pre-infection memory held some responding clones, suggesting pre-existing cross-reactive T cells responded.

Material: PBMCs or a T cell subset sorted from them (not recorded which). The source of this sequence is an adult woman who had mild COVID-19 (a few samples of this study predate the infection). Cell type and time point are not known.

Here the CDR3 reads CASNPEGLTLQETQYF. CDR3 nucleotides: TGTGCCAGCAACCCCGAGGGTTTGACCCTCCAAGAGACCCAGTACTTC. The V call is TRBV7-2, the J call TRBJ2-5; a possible D gene is TRBD2 (5 bases). With 7 bases removed from V and 1 base from J, the gap between germline ends came to 19 bases. CDR1 is SGHTA, CDR2 FQGNSA, per germline. CDR3 length: 16 residues. The whole variable domain, remainder taken from reference TRBV7-2 and TRBJ2-5, is GAGVSQSPSNKVTEKGKDVELRCDPISGHTALYWYRQSLGQGLEFLIYFQGNSAPDKSGLPSDRFSAERTGGSVSTLTIQRTQQEDSAVYLCASNPEGLTLQETQYFGPGTRLLVL.